This TCR beta chain was sequenced in a study of cytomegalovirus exposure and HLA in healthy donors (dated by TCRdb to 2016 to 2017). Turning to the overall study: An earlier analysis of about 530 of the donors reported roughly 300 Gb of sequence data and 95 million to 130 million unique TCR beta sequences obtained from around 180 million T cells. An early release covering more than 500 HLA-typed donors comprised 250 to 350 gigabases of sequencing data and around 80 million unique TCR sequences. Of the approximately 400 genotyped donors, less than 90% were placed in the genetic ancestry cluster associated with self-reported Caucasian donors. The study was designed to test whether signatures of past pathogen exposure could be identified by cataloging public T cell receptors. The T cell repertoires of around 730 subjects were profiled by immunosequencing and related to cytomegalovirus serostatus. A separate validation cohort of approximately 120 different subjects was used in addition to the 666-subject first cohort. High-throughput TCR immunosequencing, statistical association of individual TCRs with disease status, and machine learning were combined to predict cytomegalovirus infection status. A later analysis re-examined previously published TCR beta repertoires from over 500 donors and added high-resolution HLA genotyping to investigate patterns of TCR occurrence. Rather than using new phenotypic data, the later analysis identified candidate immune exposures from TCR beta sequences and from how often those sequences occurred across donors. An earlier analysis of 500 to 650 of the donors applied high-throughput TCR beta sequencing to assess whether each TCR beta V gene segment acted as functional or pseudogenic. Donor age, sex, ethnicity and CMV serostatus were compiled alongside the repertoire data. In a later genetic analysis, genome-wide SNP genotypes for about three fifths of the 666 donors were used, and that subset was treated as a discovery cohort. Every repertoire in the discovery cohort had been generated on one and the same sequencing platform. HLA typing covered class I and class II loci at four-digit resolution. The number of donors typed differed by locus, with roughly 629-640 for A, B, C, DRB1 and DQB1, about 500 for DQA1, about 610 for DPA1, and some 470 for DPB1. Several DR-DQ haplotypes were treated as single units for association and clustering because of strong linkage in the cohort. Across some 400 genotyped donors of the cohort, an average of about 240,000 unique TCR beta nucleotide sequences per donor were sequenced, and 15% to 20% of those sequences were non-productive. Study-level results and caveats: In an earlier analysis of 587 of the donors, most TCR beta V segments appeared in productive rearrangements about 87% or about 30% of the time, broadly matching IMGT annotations. According to a later analysis, parvovirus B19, influenza, CMV and Epstein-Barr virus appeared linked to several top co-occurrence clusters. CMV serostatus was the only immune exposure information available for the cohort. Linkage disequilibrium might explain the correlated functional status among segregating V segments, but an unknown experimental factor could not be ruled out. A later analysis found that most CMV-associated TCR beta chains appeared HLA-restricted, with HLA associations seemingly driven largely by CMV exposure. A total of 150 to 200 TCR beta chains were listed by the study as associated with cytomegalovirus. Strong co-occurrence of HLA alleles, especially DR and DQ, made assigning TCR associations to individual alleles difficult. Compared with equally common non-associated chains, HLA-associated TCR beta chains in a later analysis were more clonally expanded and had lower generation probabilities. The sequencing pipeline was judged likely to have produced a cluster of highly shared sequence variants as a technical artifact. A later analysis associated 17,000 or so TCR beta sequences with specific HLA alleles at a false discovery rate of 0.05. The 87-base-pair reads could not distinguish some IMGT-functional V segments, including TRBV6-2 and TRBV6-3, so those segments were excluded. It was suggested by the authors that the approach could potentially be generalized to other disease states and immunological phenotypes. While some public TCRs were present in many individuals, most TCR sequences turned up only very rarely across donors. Because HLA typing was missing for some donors at each locus, association tests included only the typed subset. According to a later genetic analysis, donors in an Asian-associated ancestry cluster had fewer N-insertions in productive TCRs than the approximately 700-donor mean. The classifier was reported to diagnose cytomegalovirus status with high specificity and sensitivity in both the original and validation cohorts. A further reported finding was that TCR beta sequences accurately predicted the HLA-A and HLA-B alleles for most subjects in the first cohort. Roughly uniform sequencing depth across donors was assumed in presence/absence analyses, although this assumption may not hold. V-gene and J-gene trimming of TCR beta chains was associated with a missense DCLRE1C variant in a later genetic analysis, and the association was replicated in an independent cohort. Three of the identified cytomegalovirus-associated TCR beta chains were confirmed in vitro to be specific for cytomegalovirus antigens. In this cohort, only TCR beta chains were sequenced, and detectable features were limited by the absence of alpha or paired-chain data. In a later analysis, the rate of TCR association differed among HLA loci, with DRB1 alleles having the most associated TCRs and HLA-C alleles having the fewest. Because counts were too low, 15 to 20 rarely observed V segments, including chromosome 9 orphons, were excluded from the earlier analysis of about 500 of the donors.

Library creation used the immunoSEQ multiplex PCR assay. The multiplex PCR relied on a mix of 60 forward primers for TCR Vbeta segments and 13 reverse primers for TCR Jbeta segments. Amplification of the CDR3 region of rearranged TCR beta genes was performed with a multiplex PCR assay on genomic DNA. Amplified TCR beta libraries were sequenced as 87-base-pair reads on the Illumina HiSeq System. Concerning the study's data processing: In a later analysis, some 80 million unique TCR beta chains were counted across the 650 to 700 repertoires, and around 10 million of these chains were shared by at least two donors. Raw reads were error-corrected and collapsed into unique sequences with a nearest-neighbor algorithm that merged closely related sequences to remove PCR and sequencing errors. CDR3 sequences were aligned to IMGT reference sequences to assign V, D and J gene segments. Each retained sequence needed at least a six-nucleotide match to both a V gene segment and a J gene segment. A rearrangement was called productive if the CDR3 had no stop codons and remained in frame with V and J, and every other rearrangement was called non-productive. Following IMGT convention, CDR3 was defined as the stretch from the second conserved V-encoded cysteine to the conserved J-encoded phenylalanine. The earlier analysis of 450 to 750 of the donors excluded any sequence lacking an unambiguous match to a single V gene segment. An earlier analysis of a few hundred of the donors called V segments functional above 56.7% productive rearrangements and segregating when the between-donor standard deviation exceeded 5%. A statistical classification framework was built for diagnosing cytomegalovirus status from the catalog of TCR beta chain sequences. In a later analysis, V and J genes were assigned by comparing TCR nucleotide sequences against IMGT/GENE-DB human TR gene sequences. The TCRdist pipeline was used in a later analysis to assign CDR3 sequences and most-parsimonious VDJ recombination scenarios. A later analysis defined each TCR beta chain by its CDR3 amino acid sequence plus V-gene family, and excluded reads lacking a unique V-gene family. As a way to deal with suspected cross-contamination and a sequencing artifact, a later analysis dropped more than 500 nucleotide sequences that were highly shared and had low generation probability. For each public chain, a later analysis derived a clonal expansion index from normalized ranks of inferred template counts within each repertoire. A later analysis computed generation probabilities with a VDJ recombination model fitted to out-of-frame rearrangements, and checked the results against IGoR. In a later analysis, TCR-TCR, TCR-HLA and TCR-CMV co-occurrence was scored with hypergeometric tests, and a repertoire-size bias correction was applied to TCR pairs. To estimate false discovery rates, a later analysis permuted the HLA or CMV assignments 20 times. In a later analysis, co-occurring TCRs were grouped with DBSCAN, and TCRdist sequence similarity was added when clustering was performed within HLA-allele-positive subsets. Repertoires with fewer than 30,000 or more than 120,000 public chains were left out of co-occurrence clustering, as were about five repertoires with anomalous nucleotide sharing. As stored in TCRdb, this immuneACCESS dataset retains in-frame rearrangements with V and J assigned. A fraction of the clones does not appear; measured against another copy, unresolved V genes explain less than half of the discrepancy, and the remainder lacks a known reason. The D gene and trimming were derived from the DNA, and the V and J assignments and clone size from that table. Across this sample there are around 70,000 clones, with under 80% seen only once. Roughly 5.2% of the sample is held by the ten biggest clonotypes.

The junction shows trimming of 3 bases on V and 7 bases on J, plus 16 bases between the germline ends. Its CDR3 holds 14 amino acids, cysteine through phenylalanine. The sequence is cut down to CDR3 DNA, 42 bases in frame from base 1. The CDR1 and CDR2 encoded by the germline V gene are MNHEY and SVGAGI. On this clone itself: This receptor's antigen is unknown. Qualities for individual bases were not recorded, and no much larger clone is one base off.

The cohort was made up of 500 to 800 healthy bone marrow donors. Cohort members were all nominally healthy when sampled, although unrecorded immune exposures were likely present. The donor tested CMV seropositive and was one of the 289 seropositive cohort members. Each donor provided a peripheral blood sample, and peripheral blood mononuclear cells were used for TCR beta sequencing. Genomic DNA was extracted from the blood cell samples with the Qiagen DNeasy Blood Extraction Kit. Sequencing input: PBMCs. This TCR was sampled from a man between 60 and 75 years old in good health and CMV-seropositive. The V and J segments used are TRBV6-5 and TRBJ2-7; perhaps TRBD1 is the D gene, with 5 bases matching. CDR3 reads: CASSYSPQGREQYF. The DNA sequence is given as TGTGCCAGCAGTTATTCCCCCCAGGGTAGGGAGCAGTACTTC.